Listed below are T cell receptor beta chains from one sample, sequenced in a study of technical replicates of blood from several donors. Data came from immunoSEQ multiplex PCR; TCRdb stores just in-frame clones and leaves some out. This sample yields around 80,000 clones, of which 85% to 95% are seen a single time; approximately 0.22% belongs to the top ten. The sample comprised T cells isolated from PBMCs. Receptor source: a human donor in good health. Each CDR3 is given with its conserved first and last residue. The D gene is left open where the match is weak. Clone size is stated in some rows and not others, as once, few, many or a class when expanded.

clone size: NA
V gene: TRBV28
CDR3 length: 15
D gene: TRBD2
J gene: TRBJ2-5
CDR3 protein: CASRSLGAGEETQYF
CDR3 DNA: TGTGCCAGCAGAAGCCTCGGGGCGGGGGAAGAGACCCAGTACTTC

clone size: NA
V gene: TRBV5-1
CDR3 length: 14
D gene: NA
J gene: TRBJ1-1
CDR3 protein: CASSLRRMNTEAFF
CDR3 DNA: TGCGCCAGCAGCTTGAGGCGGATGAACACTGAAGCTTTCTTT

clone size: once
V gene: TRBV28
CDR3 length: 14
D gene: TRBD1
J gene: TRBJ2-7
CDR3 protein: CASRSTGGAYEQYF
CDR3 DNA: TGTGCCAGCAGGTCAACAGGGGGAGCCTACGAGCAGTACTTC

clone size: NA
V gene: TRBV10-3
CDR3 length: 14
D gene: NA
J gene: TRBJ1-1
CDR3 protein: CAISDRQADTEAFF
CDR3 DNA: TGTGCCATCAGTGATAGGCAGGCTGACACTGAAGCTTTCTTT

clone size: NA
V gene: TRBV19
CDR3 length: 15
D gene: TRBD2
J gene: TRBJ2-1
CDR3 protein: CASSIAGDGLNEQFF
CDR3 DNA: TGTGCCAGTAGTATTGCGGGAGACGGTTTGAATGAGCAGTTCTTC

clone size: NA
V gene: TRBV28
CDR3 length: 15
D gene: NA
J gene: TRBJ1-1
CDR3 protein: CASSLIQGEGTEAFF
CDR3 DNA: TGTGCCAGCAGTTTAATACAGGGTGAGGGCACTGAAGCTTTCTTT

clone size: NA
V gene: TRBV2
CDR3 length: 14
D gene: NA
J gene: TRBJ1-2
CDR3 protein: CASSELGQWSGYTF
CDR3 DNA: TGTGCCAGCAGTGAACTCGGACAGTGGTCTGGCTACACCTTC

clone size: NA
V gene: TRBV6-1
CDR3 length: 15
D gene: TRBD2
J gene: TRBJ2-1
CDR3 protein: CASRQLAGVYNEQFF
CDR3 DNA: TGTGCCAGCAGACAACTAGCGGGGGTATACAATGAGCAGTTCTTC

clone size: NA
V gene: TRBV4-1
CDR3 length: 17
D gene: TRBD2
J gene: TRBJ2-1
CDR3 protein: CASSQHGTSEFYNEQFF
CDR3 DNA: TGCGCCAGCAGCCAACACGGGACTAGCGAGTTCTACAATGAGCAGTTCTTC

clone size: NA
V gene: TRBV5-4
CDR3 length: 15
D gene: NA
J gene: TRBJ1-1
CDR3 protein: CASSWPGGVVTEAFF
CDR3 DNA: TGTGCCAGCAGCTGGCCCGGGGGGGTGGTCACTGAAGCTTTCTTT

clone size: NA
V gene: TRBV5-4
CDR3 length: 15
D gene: NA
J gene: TRBJ2-1
CDR3 protein: CASSLGLVEVNEQFF
CDR3 DNA: TGTGCCAGCAGCCTGGGACTTGTCGAGGTCAATGAGCAGTTCTTC

clone size: once
V gene: TRBV5-5
CDR3 length: 12
D gene: NA
J gene: TRBJ1-1
CDR3 protein: CASSLEQAEAFF
CDR3 DNA: TGTGCCAGCAGCTTGGAACAGGCTGAAGCTTTCTTT

clone size: NA
V gene: TRBV30
CDR3 length: 15
D gene: NA
J gene: TRBJ1-5
CDR3 protein: CAWSVVGGNNQPQHF
CDR3 DNA: TGTGCCTGGAGTGTAGTGGGGGGGAACAATCAGCCCCAGCATTTT

clone size: NA
V gene: TRBV5-1
CDR3 length: 15
D gene: NA
J gene: TRBJ1-1
CDR3 protein: CASSYYPTEPAEAFF
CDR3 DNA: TGCGCCAGCAGCTACTACCCGACCGAACCAGCTGAAGCTTTCTTT

clone size: NA
V gene: TRBV10-3
CDR3 length: 15
D gene: TRBD2
J gene: TRBJ2-7
CDR3 protein: CAISEASGDSYEQYF
CDR3 DNA: TGTGCCATCAGTGAGGCCAGCGGGGACTCCTACGAGCAGTACTTC

clone size: NA
V gene: TRBV4-2
CDR3 length: 17
D gene: TRBD1
J gene: TRBJ2-5
CDR3 protein: CASSQDRTGGTQETQYF
CDR3 DNA: TGTGCCAGCAGCCAAGACCGGACAGGGGGAACCCAAGAGACCCAGTACTTC

clone size: NA
V gene: TRBV29-1
CDR3 length: 16
D gene: NA
J gene: TRBJ1-1
CDR3 protein: CSVEGPHDSMNTEAFF
CDR3 DNA: TGCAGCGTGGAGGGTCCGCACGATTCAATGAACACTGAAGCTTTCTTT

clone size: NA
V gene: TRBV7-2
CDR3 length: 13
D gene: NA
J gene: TRBJ2-2
CDR3 protein: CASSKWAAGELFF
CDR3 DNA: TGTGCCAGCAGCAAGTGGGCCGCCGGGGAGCTGTTTTTT

clone size: NA
V gene: TRBV10-2
CDR3 length: 18
D gene: TRBD1
J gene: TRBJ1-1
CDR3 protein: CASTSRGTGGVKNTEAFF
CDR3 DNA: TGCGCCAGCACTTCCCGCGGGACAGGGGGCGTTAAGAACACTGAAGCTTTCTTT

clone size: NA
V gene: TRBV9
CDR3 length: 15
D gene: TRBD1
J gene: TRBJ1-2
CDR3 protein: CASSGADRGIYGYTF
CDR3 DNA: TGTGCCAGCAGCGGGGCAGACAGGGGGATCTATGGCTACACCTTC

clone size: NA
V gene: TRBV7-3
CDR3 length: 18
D gene: NA
J gene: TRBJ2-2
CDR3 protein: CASSPLVGDRWNTGELFF
CDR3 DNA: TGTGCCAGCAGCCCACTTGTAGGGGATCGGTGGAACACCGGGGAGCTGTTTTTT

clone size: once
V gene: TRBV11-2
CDR3 length: 13
D gene: TRBD1
J gene: TRBJ2-1
CDR3 protein: CASSPGQGLGQFF
CDR3 DNA: TGTGCCAGCAGCCCCGGACAGGGACTCGGGCAGTTCTTC

clone size: NA
V gene: TRBV28
CDR3 length: 18
D gene: TRBD2
J gene: TRBJ2-5
CDR3 protein: CASSLAVASGRGGETQYF
CDR3 DNA: TGTGCCAGCAGTCTGGCGGTCGCGAGCGGGAGAGGTGGAGAGACCCAGTACTTC

clone size: NA
V gene: TRBV11-3
CDR3 length: 15
D gene: NA
J gene: TRBJ2-1
CDR3 protein: CASSLGGDTYNEQFF
CDR3 DNA: TGTGCCAGCAGCTTAGGCGGGGATACTTACAATGAGCAGTTCTTC

clone size: NA
V gene: TRBV15
CDR3 length: 13
D gene: TRBD1
J gene: TRBJ2-7
CDR3 protein: CATSSQGAYEQYF
CDR3 DNA: TGTGCCACCAGCAGTCAGGGGGCCTACGAGCAGTACTTC